This TCR beta chain came from a study of blood T cell repertoires in COVID-19. At the level of the study: T cells, B-cell-depleted T cells, or PBMCs supplied cDNA or gDNA.

Between the trimmed V and J ends, which lost 3 bases and 0 bases, there was a span of 12 bases. Germline lookup yields CDR1 MDHEN and CDR2 SYDVKM. The CDR3 has 16 amino acids. Original processing methods: Amplification of reference gene primers provided the estimated nucleated cell counts. Produced via immunoSEQ multiplex PCR; TCRdb's table is partial and in-frame only. Clonal size and the V and J genes are those of that table, whereas D and trimming came from the DNA. Of some 170,000 clones detected, 80% to 90% appear once; the ten largest clones hold roughly a fifth. The sequence was obtained from a woman at least 80 years old with acute or convalescent COVID-19. Material: peripheral blood. The V gene is TRBV28, the J gene TRBJ2-1; TRBD2 might be the D (5 bases). CDR3 sequence reads: CASSLGSKFSYNEQFF. CDR3 DNA sequence: TGTGCCAGCAGTTTGGGGAGCAAGTTCTCCTACAATGAGCAGTTCTTC.